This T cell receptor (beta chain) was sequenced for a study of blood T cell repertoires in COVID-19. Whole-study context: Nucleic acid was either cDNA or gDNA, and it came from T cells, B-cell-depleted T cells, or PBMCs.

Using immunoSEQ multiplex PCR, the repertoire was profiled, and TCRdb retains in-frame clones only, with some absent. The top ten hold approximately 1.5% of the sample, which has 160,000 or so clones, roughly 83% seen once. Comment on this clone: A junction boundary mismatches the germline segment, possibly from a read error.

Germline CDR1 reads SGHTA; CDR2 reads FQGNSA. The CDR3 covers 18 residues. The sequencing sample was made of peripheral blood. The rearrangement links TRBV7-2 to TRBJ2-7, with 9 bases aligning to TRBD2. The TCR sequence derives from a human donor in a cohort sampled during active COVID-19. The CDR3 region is CASTLSSGAIQSSYEQYF. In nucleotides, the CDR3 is TGTGCCAGCACCTTATCTAGCGGGGCCATCCAGAGCTCCTACGAGCAGTACTTC.